What follows is one T cell receptor beta chain and its context. Its target is not known. Between the trimmed V and J ends, which lost 3 bases and 0 bases, there was a span of 8 bases. The CDR3 spans 15 residues. Per germline, CDR1 SEHNR and CDR2 FQNEAQ (reference sequence). The data are from a study of T cells and Merkel cell carcinoma outcomes. Overall study findings and caveats: In Merkel cell carcinoma, repertoire and T-cell density reportedly predicted outcomes.

TCRdb keeps only in-frame clones here, not all; method: immunoSEQ multiplex PCR. This table has about 9,200 clones, 80% to 85% appearing once. The receptor was derived from a human donor with Merkel cell carcinoma. Input material: tumor tissue from Merkel cell carcinoma. The chain joins TRBV7-9 to TRBJ1-4, with unresolved D. The CDR3 spells CASSFGSSTNEKLFF. CDR3 nucleotide sequence: TGTGCCAGCAGCTTCGGGAGCTCAACTAATGAAAAACTGTTTTTT.